This T cell receptor (beta chain) originates from a study of blood T cell repertoires in COVID-19. Study at large: The study drew acute and convalescent COVID-19 samples from the United States, Italy and Spain.

V was shortened by 4 bases and J by 1 base, with 17 bases between the two germline ends. Germline V gene data show CDR1 as MDHEN and CDR2 as SYDVKM. The CDR3 runs to 16 residues. In the study's own analysis: Researchers report that nucleated cell counts were estimated from reference gene primer amplification. TCRdb's table, derived via immunoSEQ multiplex PCR, lists solely in-frame clones and lacks some. V and J calls and clone size follow that table, whereas D and trimming were derived from the DNA. The sample lists about 270,000 clones, roughly 90% seen once, with 12% in the top ten. The material sequenced was peripheral blood. The V call is TRBV28, the J call TRBJ2-7; D may be TRBD1 (5 bases). This clonotype was sampled from a woman in her thirties with COVID-19, enrolled during active disease. This CDR3 is CASSYQVQDTSYEQYF. The CDR3 nucleotides read TGTGCCAGCAGTTATCAAGTCCAGGACACTTCCTACGAGCAGTACTTC.